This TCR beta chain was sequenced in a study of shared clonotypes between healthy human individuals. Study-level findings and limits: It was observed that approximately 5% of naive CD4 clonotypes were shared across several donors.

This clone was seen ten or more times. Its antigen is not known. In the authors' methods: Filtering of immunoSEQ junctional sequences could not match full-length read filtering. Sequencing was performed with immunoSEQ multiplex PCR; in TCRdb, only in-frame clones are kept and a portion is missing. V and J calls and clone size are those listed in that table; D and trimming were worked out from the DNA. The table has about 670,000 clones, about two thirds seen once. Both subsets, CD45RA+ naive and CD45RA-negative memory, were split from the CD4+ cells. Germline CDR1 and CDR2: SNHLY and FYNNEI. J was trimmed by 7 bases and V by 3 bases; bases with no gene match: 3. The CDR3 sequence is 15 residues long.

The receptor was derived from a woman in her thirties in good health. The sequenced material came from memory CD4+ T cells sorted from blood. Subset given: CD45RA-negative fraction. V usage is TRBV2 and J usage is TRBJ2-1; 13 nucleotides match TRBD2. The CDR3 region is CASSEPTSGRNEQFF. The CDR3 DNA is TGTGCCAGCAGTGAGCCGACTAGCGGGAGGAATGAGCAGTTCTTC.